The rows below give T cell receptor beta chains drawn from one sample of a study of T cells in Graves' hyperthyroidism and ophthalmopathy. TCRdb independently ran MiXCR on the multiplex PCR reads; one entry per CDR3 protein. The table has a few hundred thousand distinct CDR3 sequences, more than 15% seen once. Sequencing used blood. The receptors were gathered from a woman in her thirties with Graves' hyperthyroidism. Both conserved end residues are part of each CDR3. The order of the fields is CDR3 length, clone size, D gene, V gene, J gene, CDR3 protein, CDR3 DNA. The D gene is left open where the match is weak. Part of the rows lack a size; the others show once, few, many or a class for expanded clones.

14,.,.,TRBV11-2,TRBJ2-3,CASSTPDYSDTQYF,TGTGCCAGCAGCACGCCTGACTATTCAGATACGCAGTATTTT
15,few,.,TRBV30,TRBJ2-3,CAWSVLGGYTDTQYF,TGTGCCTGGAGTGTACTGGGTGGGTACACAGATACGCAGTATTTT
16,many,TRBD2,TRBV30,TRBJ2-7,CAWSVRRGAGSYEQYF,TGTGCCTGGAGTGTACGTCGGGGAGCGGGAAGCTACGAGCAGTACTTC
13,many,TRBD1,TRBV2,TRBJ2-7,CASRDRASYEQYF,TGTGCCAGCCGGGACAGGGCCTCCTACGAGCAGTACTTC
13,many,.,TRBV29-1,TRBJ2-5,CSVGRDSQETQYF,TGCAGCGTTGGCCGGGACTCCCAAGAGACCCAGTACTTC
15,few,TRBD2,TRBV9,TRBJ2-5,CASSVEEGGRETQYF,TGTGCCAGCAGCGTAGAGGAGGGAGGGAGAGAGACCCAGTACTTC
15,.,TRBD2,TRBV7-9,TRBJ2-7,CASRPPLAGNNEQYF,TGTGCCAGCAGACCACCACTAGCGGGAAACAACGAGCAGTACTTC
13,.,TRBD2,TRBV6-2/TRBV6-3,TRBJ2-1,CASKRERYNEQFF,TGTGCCAGTAAGCGGGAGAGATACAATGAGCAGTTCTTC
14,many,.,TRBV27,TRBJ1-6,CASSFRQTNSPLHF,TGTGCCAGCAGTTTTCGACAGACCAATTCACCCCTCCACTTT
11,.,.,TRBV20-1,TRBJ1-1,CSAKKGTEAFF,TGCAGTGCAAAGAAGGGCACTGAAGCTTTCTTT
15,few,.,TRBV3-1,TRBJ2-2,CASSPALGGRGELFF,TGTGCCAGCAGCCCCGCACTAGGGGGTAGGGGGGAGCTGTTTTTT
15,many,TRBD1,TRBV7-3,TRBJ2-1,CASRSPGQVVDEQFF,TGTGCCAGCAGGTCTCCGGGACAGGTTGTCGATGAGCAGTTCTTC
14,many,TRBD1,TRBV7-9,TRBJ2-7,CASSWDRGFYEQYF,TGTGCCAGCAGCTGGGACAGGGGCTTCTACGAGCAGTACTTC
12,few,.,TRBV29-1,TRBJ2-7,CRGTRVTYEQYF,TGCAGAGGGACCAGGGTAACCTACGAGCAGTACTTC
15,few,.,TRBV11-2,TRBJ2-5,CASSLVERGGGTQYF,TGTGCCAGCAGCTTAGTTGAGAGGGGAGGAGGGACCCAGTACTTC
14,many,TRBD1,TRBV12-3/TRBV12-4,TRBJ1-5,CASSPGQGDQPQHF,TGTGCCAGCAGTCCTGGACAGGGAGATCAGCCCCAGCATTTT
12,many,TRBD1,TRBV5-6,TRBJ2-3,CASSAQGWGQYF,TGTGCCAGCAGCGCACAGGGGTGGGGGCAGTATTTT
13,many,TRBD1,TRBV7-2,TRBJ2-7,CASSFGTGGGQYF,TGTGCCAGCAGCTTCGGGACAGGCGGCGGGCAGTACTTC
16,few,.,TRBV6-1,TRBJ1-3,CASTRPTGTSGNTIYF,TGTGCCAGCACCCGACCGACAGGCACCTCTGGAAACACCATATATTTT
15,few,.,TRBV4-3,TRBJ2-5,CASSQGWGGQETQYF,TGCGCCAGCAGCCAAGGTTGGGGCGGACAAGAGACCCAGTACTTC
13,.,.,TRBV7-2,TRBJ2-7,CASSLPFGDEQYF,TGTGCCAGCAGCTTACCCTTCGGGGACGAGCAGTACTTC
17,.,TRBD2,TRBV19,TRBJ2-5,CASSISRASGSLETQYF,TGTGCCAGTAGTATTAGTAGAGCTAGCGGGAGTCTAGAGACCCAGTACTTC
12,once,TRBD2,TRBV24-1,TRBJ2-1,CATSGGYNEQFF,TGTGCCACCAGCGGGGGGTACAATGAGCAGTTCTTC
13,.,.,TRBV19,TRBJ2-1,CASSTNPGYEQFF,TGTGCCAGTAGCACAAACCCGGGGTATGAGCAGTTCTTC
14,few,TRBD1,TRBV5-6,TRBJ1-4,CASSWDREGEKLFF,TGTGCCAGCAGCTGGGACAGGGAAGGGGAAAAACTGTTTTTT
12,many,TRBD1,TRBV13,TRBJ2-1,CASSSTGYEQFF,TGTGCCAGCAGCTCGACAGGGTATGAACAGTTCTTC
16,.,.,TRBV7-9,TRBJ1-1,CASSLVPHTKNTEAFF,TGTGCCAGCAGCTTAGTCCCGCACACCAAGAACACTGAAGCTTTCTTT
16,few,.,TRBV20-1,TRBJ2-3,CSAPSPSGGRGYTQYF,TGCAGTGCGCCCAGCCCTTCGGGGGGCCGGGGGTATACGCAGTATTTT
14,.,.,TRBV12-5,TRBJ1-4,CASGLEWKEEKLFF,TGTGCTAGTGGTTTGGAATGGAAGGAGGAAAAACTGTTTTTT
16,.,.,TRBV7-6,TRBJ1-1,CASSLAGRGANTEAFF,TGTGCCAGCAGCTTAGCGGGGAGGGGTGCGAACACTGAAGCTTTCTTT
12,few,.,TRBV20-1,TRBJ1-5,CSARDRDQPQHF,TGCAGTGCTAGGGACCGCGATCAGCCCCAGCATTTT
15,.,.,TRBV7-2,TRBJ2-7,CASSPEWTSSYEQYF,TGTGCCAGCAGCCCAGAGTGGACTTCATCGTACGAGCAGTACTTC
13,many,.,TRBV5-1,TRBJ1-1,CASSFLDGTEAFF,TGCGCCAGCAGCTTTTTAGACGGCACTGAAGCTTTCTTT
13,.,.,TRBV6-4,TRBJ2-1,CASSDSNPGFQFF,TGTGCCAGCAGTGACTCGAATCCGGGGTTTCAGTTCTTC
11,few,.,TRBV6-1,TRBJ2-7,CASSHLMQQYF,TGTGCCAGCAGTCACCTTATGCAGCAGTACTTC
16,many,.,TRBV28,TRBJ2-2,CASSFRIGANTGELFF,TGTGCCAGCAGTTTTCGAATCGGGGCAAACACCGGGGAGCTGTTTTTT
17,.,TRBD1,TRBV24-1,TRBJ2-5,CATSGGGGTGIQETQYF,TGTGCCACCAGTGGGGGAGGGGGGACAGGGATCCAAGAGACCCAGTACTTC
16,few,TRBD1,TRBV12-3/TRBV12-4,TRBJ1-4,CASSLSRQGGDEKLFF,TGTGCCAGCAGTTTAAGCCGACAGGGGGGCGATGAAAAACTGTTTTTT
15,.,TRBD1,TRBV7-6,TRBJ2-5,CASSFRGQDGETQYF,TGTGCCAGCAGCTTCAGGGGGCAAGACGGGGAGACCCAGTACTTC